This T cell receptor beta chain derives from a study of shared clonotypes between healthy human individuals. CDR1 is SGHDT, CDR2 YYEEEE, per germline. The CDR3 length is 15 residues. The V and J ends lost 5 bases and 3 bases respectively, with 18 bases between them. Using immunoSEQ multiplex PCR, the repertoire was profiled, and TCRdb retains in-frame clones only, with some absent. The table lists around 350,000 clones, around 70% of them singletons. Sequences were obtained from memory CD4+ T cells sorted from blood. Subset noted: CD45RA-negative fraction. This clonotype was obtained from a man aged 25-45 years in good health. V gene TRBV5-6 combines with J gene TRBJ2-7; D may be TRBD1 or TRBD2 (5 bases each). The CDR3 spells CASRQGTVALYEQYF. The CDR3 nucleotides read TGTGCCAGCAGACAAGGGACCGTCGCCCTCTACGAGCAGTACTTC.